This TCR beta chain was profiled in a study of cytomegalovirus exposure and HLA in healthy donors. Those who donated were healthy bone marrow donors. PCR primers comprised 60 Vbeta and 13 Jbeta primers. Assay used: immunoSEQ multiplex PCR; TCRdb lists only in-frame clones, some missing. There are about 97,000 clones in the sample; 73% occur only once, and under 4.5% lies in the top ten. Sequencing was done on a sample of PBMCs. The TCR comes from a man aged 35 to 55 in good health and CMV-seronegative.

This chain's CDR3 is CASSLELGRQGLELFF. In DNA form, the CDR3 reads TGCGCCAGCAGCTTGGAGTTGGGGCGACAGGGCTTGGAGCTGTTTTTT. V is TRBV5-1 and J is TRBJ2-2; 7 bases map to TRBD1. This CDR3 is built from 16 residues. The trim removed 0 bases at V and 10 bases at J, leaving 12 bases unmatched. Germline V gene lookup returns CDR1 SGHRS and CDR2 YFSETQ.